Listed here are 5 T cell receptor beta chains from one sample, sequenced in a study of T-cell reconstitution after alpha-beta-depleted transplantation in children (dated by TCRdb to between 2015 and 2016). The library was generated by PCR. Data came from an Illumina HiSeq 2500. Molecular barcoding was employed in the preparation of TCR libraries, with unique molecular identifiers being used to normalize TCRbeta repertoire quantification. In-frame beta chains were kept once TCRdb had trimmed the public reads at Q25 with fastp and called clones with MiXCR. Under each unique CDR3 protein, matching rows form one entry showing the most common genes and DNA. This sample is represented by some 460,000 distinct CDR3 sequences; about 17% of them were singletons. The ten most abundant clones make up under 30% of the sample. The treatment or condition tag for this specimen amounts to: allogeneic hematopoietic cell transplantation with graft depleted of TCRalphabeta T cells and CD19 B cells.

This material consisted of PBMCs, mostly from graft donor cells, taken 360 days after TCRalphabeta/CD19-depleted stem cell transplant. The receptors here all came from a boy under three years old who had a stem cell transplant for Wiskott-Aldrich syndrome, so the T cells may come from the graft donor.

This clonotype was seen more than once but under ten times. The gene calls are TRBV2 and TRBJ2-1, with 11 nucleotides matching TRBD1. Germline V gene sequence: CDR1 SNHLY, CDR2 FYNNEI. The trim removed 8 bases at V and 7 bases at J, leaving 7 bases unmatched. The CDR3 covers 14 residues. CDR3 in DNA: TGTGCCAGCCTCCGGGACAGGGGGGGGAATGAGCAGTTCTTC. This encodes CASLRDRGGNEQFF. The full variable domain, in which reference TRBV2 and TRBJ2-1 provide the parts outside the CDR3, is EPEVTQTPSHQVTQMGQEVILRCVPISNHLYFYWYRQILGQKVEFLVSFYNNEISEKSEIFDDQFSVERPDGSNFTLKIRSTKLEDSAMYFCASLRDRGGNEQFFGPGTRLTVL.

This chain joins TRBV7-9 and TRBJ2-3; 9 nucleotides match TRBD1. The CDR3 contains 15 residues. Germline-derived CDR1 and CDR2 are SEHNR and FQNEAQ (reference sequence). V trimming: 5 bases; J trimming: 2 bases; junction bases outside the gene matches: 5. The CDR3 loop reads CASSRDRALTDTQYF. CDR3 nucleotide sequence: TGTGCCAGCAGCCGGGACAGGGCCCTCACAGATACGCAGTATTTT.

This clonotype was picked up a small number of times. The chain links TRBV20-1 to TRBJ2-3, with D hard to call. The CDR3 has 15 residues. V was shortened by 2 bases and J by 0 bases, with 12 bases between the two germline ends. CDR1 and CDR2 from the germline V gene are DFQATT and SNEGSKA (reference sequence). CDR3 nucleotides: TGCAGTGCTAGAAACTCCGAAATTAGCACAGATACGCAGTATTTT. Protein: CSARNSEISTDTQYF.

This clonotype came up a few times. This rearrangement joins TRBV4-3 to TRBJ2-7; D is unclear. V lost 0 bases to trimming and J lost 4 bases, with 7 bases between them. The CDR3 totals 13 residues. The germline gives CDR1 LGHNA, CDR2 YSLEER. The CDR3 DNA is TGCGCCAGCAGCCAAGATTTTGGGTACGAGCAGTACTTC. Amino acid sequence: CASSQDFGYEQYF.

The J gene is TRBJ2-1, the V gene TRBV7-9; TRBD2 matches 9 bases. This CDR3 has 16 amino acids. The V and J ends lost 0 bases and 7 bases, in that order; junction bases with no gene match: 7. Germline CDR1 reads SEHNR; CDR2 reads FQNEAQ (reference sequence). The CDR3 DNA is TGTGCCAGCAGCTTAGCGCGGGGGGGCTCAAGGAATGAGCAGTTCTTC. Protein product: CASSLARGGSRNEQFF.